Listed below are T cell receptor beta chains from one sample, sequenced in a study of radiation and T cells in renal cell carcinoma. Sequencing was performed with immunoSEQ multiplex PCR; in TCRdb, only in-frame clones are kept and a portion is missing. The profile shows around 80,000 clones, more than 75% of them singletons. The material sequenced was blood, taken from a patient whose treatment included radiotherapy and nephrectomy. Receptor source: a man in his 60s with renal cell carcinoma. The CDR3 runs from the conserved cysteine through the conserved F or W. The D gene is left open where the match is weak. For some rows the clone size is stated as once, few or many, or as a class when expanded; others skip it.

v_gene	d_gene	abundance	j_gene	CDR3nt	CDR3aa
TRBV9	TRBD2	-	TRBJ2-3	TGTGCCAGCAGCGCGAATACGGGACTAGCGGGTACAGATACGCAGTATTTT	CASSANTGLAGTDTQYF
TRBV5-6	-	-	TRBJ2-1	TGTGCCAGCAGCTTCCAGGGAATCGGCAATGAGCAGTTCTTC	CASSFQGIGNEQFF
TRBV5-6	-	-	TRBJ2-3	TGTGCCAGCAGCATATACGGCCAGGCCTATACGCAGTATTTT	CASSIYGQAYTQYF
TRBV7-2	-	-	TRBJ2-2	TGTGCCAGCAGCCTTTTACAGGGTGGGAACACCGGGGAGCTGTTTTTT	CASSLLQGGNTGELFF
TRBV28	TRBD1	-	TRBJ2-1	TGTGCCAGCAGTTTAACCGGGACAGGGGTTCGGGAGCAGTTCTTC	CASSLTGTGVREQFF
TRBV29-1	TRBD1	-	TRBJ2-1	TGCAGCGTCCCCCCGGGACAGGGAACAGGTGAGCAGTTCTTC	CSVPPGQGTGEQFF
TRBV30	TRBD1	-	TRBJ1-2	TGTGCCTGGAGTGTACCGACAGGGGCTGACTATGGCTACACCTTC	CAWSVPTGADYGYTF
TRBV27	-	-	TRBJ2-1	TGTGCCAGCAGTTTAGTGGCAGGGTTAAGCTCCTACAATGAGCAGTTCTTC	CASSLVAGLSSYNEQFF
TRBV27	TRBD2	-	TRBJ2-6	TGTGCCAGCAGTTTATTTGGACTAGCGGTCTCTGGGGCCAACGTCCTGACTTTC	CASSLFGLAVSGANVLTF
TRBV30	-	-	TRBJ1-4	TGTGCCTGGAGTGTAGGACCAACTAATGAAAAACTGTTTTTT	CAWSVGPTNEKLFF
TRBV18	-	-	TRBJ2-3	TGTGCCAGCTCTCCGGGAACACCTCTCTATTTT	CASSPGTPLYF
TRBV5-4	TRBD1	-	TRBJ1-2	TGTGCCAGCAGTTTTAACAGGGGGCGCGTCTATGGCTACACCTTC	CASSFNRGRVYGYTF
TRBV30	TRBD1	few	TRBJ1-5	TGTGCCTGGACAACAGGGGCGGATCAGCCCCAGCATTTT	CAWTTGADQPQHF
TRBV28	-	-	TRBJ2-5	TGTGCCAGCAGACGGAGCGGAACACAAGAGACCCAGTACTTC	CASRRSGTQETQYF
TRBV19	TRBD2	-	TRBJ2-5	TGTGCCAGTAGTATAGAAGCGGGAGTGCAAGAGACCCAGTACTTC	CASSIEAGVQETQYF
TRBV7-9	TRBD2	-	TRBJ2-5	TGTGCCAGCAGCCGCCTGACAAGCGGGAGGCAAGAGACCCAGTACTTC	CASSRLTSGRQETQYF
TRBV28	-	-	TRBJ1-1	TGTGCCAGCATAGGGGGTGTCATGAACACTGAAGCTTTCTTT	CASIGGVMNTEAFF
TRBV7-2	-	once	TRBJ1-5	TGTGCCAGCAGCTTAGATCCCAATCAGCCCCAGCATTTT	CASSLDPNQPQHF
TRBV30	-	-	TRBJ1-4	TGTGCCCGCATGGGCAGGGGCACCTTTGCAACTAATGAAAAACTGTTTTTT	CARMGRGTFATNEKLFF
TRBV9	-	-	TRBJ2-7	TGTGCCAGCAGCCCAAGAGGCACCGCCTACGAGCAGTACTTC	CASSPRGTAYEQYF
TRBV27	TRBD2	-	TRBJ2-2	TGTGCCAGCAAGACTAGCGCGAACACCGGGGAGCTGTTTTTT	CASKTSANTGELFF
TRBV4-1	-	few	TRBJ1-5	TGCGCCAGCAGCCAGAGAGGCAATCAGCCCCAGCATTTT	CASSQRGNQPQHF
TRBV10-3	TRBD1	-	TRBJ2-7	TGTGCCAGCCGTTTGACAGGGGAAAACTACGAGCAGTACTTC	CASRLTGENYEQYF
TRBV30	TRBD2	-	TRBJ2-7	TGTGCCTGGAGTCCGGGGAGGGGCGGGGGGCTTTACGAGCAGTACTTC	CAWSPGRGGGLYEQYF
TRBV2	-	many	TRBJ1-3	TGTGCCAGCAGCGCCGGGGGCAGGTGGAACACCATATATTTT	CASSAGGRWNTIYF
TRBV4-1	TRBD2	-	TRBJ2-7	TGCGCCAGCAGCCTGACTAGCGGGTACGAGCAGTACTTC	CASSLTSGYEQYF
TRBV7-9	TRBD2	-	TRBJ2-2	TGTGCCAGCAGCTTAGCCGGGACTAGCACCGGGGAGCTGTTTTTT	CASSLAGTSTGELFF
TRBV25-1	TRBD2	-	TRBJ2-3	TGTGCCAGCAGCGCACTAGCGGGAGGACCAGATACGCAGTATTTT	CASSALAGGPDTQYF
TRBV10-1	-	-	TRBJ2-1	TGCGCCAGCAGCCTGTCGGATGAGCAGTTCTTC	CASSLSDEQFF
TRBV7-9	TRBD2	-	TRBJ2-3	TGTGCCAGCAGCTTAGTGCTAGCGGGAGGCACAGATACGCAGTATTTT	CASSLVLAGGTDTQYF
TRBV28	-	-	TRBJ1-1	TGTGCCAGCAGTTTCCCTCGTCAGGGGCGCGAGGGGAACACTGAAGCTTTCTTT	CASSFPRQGREGNTEAFF
TRBV19	-	-	TRBJ1-5	TGTGCCAGTGAGAAAAATTTTTATAGCAATCAGCCCCAGCATTTT	CASEKNFYSNQPQHF
TRBV12-5	-	few	TRBJ2-5	TGTGCTAGTTCCCCCCGGGGCAGTCAGACCCAGTACTTC	CASSPRGSQTQYF
TRBV28	-	-	TRBJ2-6	TGTGCCAGCAGTTTATATGGGCCACAGAGTCTGGGGGCCAACGTCCTGACTTTC	CASSLYGPQSLGANVLTF
TRBV30	TRBD2	-	TRBJ2-7	TGTGCCTGGACCAGCGGGAACTACGAGCAGTACTTC	CAWTSGNYEQYF
TRBV15	TRBD1	once	TRBJ1-2	TGTGCCACCAGCCCAAGGACAGGGTCAGGCTATGGCTACACCTTC	CATSPRTGSGYGYTF
TRBV6-6	-	-	TRBJ2-5	TGTGCCAGCAGCTCTTGGGGAGAGACCCAGTACTTC	CASSSWGETQYF